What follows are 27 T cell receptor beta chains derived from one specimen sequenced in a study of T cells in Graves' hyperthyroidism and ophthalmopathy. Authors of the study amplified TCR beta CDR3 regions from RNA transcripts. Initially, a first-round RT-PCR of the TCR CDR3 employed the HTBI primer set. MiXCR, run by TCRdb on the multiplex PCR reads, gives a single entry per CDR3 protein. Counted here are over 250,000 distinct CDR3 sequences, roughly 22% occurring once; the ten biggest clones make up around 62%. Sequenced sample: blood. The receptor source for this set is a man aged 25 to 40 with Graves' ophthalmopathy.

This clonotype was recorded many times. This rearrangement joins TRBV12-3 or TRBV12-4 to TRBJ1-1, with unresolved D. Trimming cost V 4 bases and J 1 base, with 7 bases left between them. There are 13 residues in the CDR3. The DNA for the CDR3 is TGTGCCAGCAGTTACGCTCCGAACACTGAAGCTTTCTTT. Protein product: CASSYAPNTEAFF.

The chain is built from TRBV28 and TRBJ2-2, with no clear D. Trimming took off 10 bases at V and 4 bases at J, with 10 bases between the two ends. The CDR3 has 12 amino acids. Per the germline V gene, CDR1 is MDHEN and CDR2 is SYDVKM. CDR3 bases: TGTGCCACCATGGGCGGCACCGGGGAGCTGTTTTTT. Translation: CATMGGTGELFF.

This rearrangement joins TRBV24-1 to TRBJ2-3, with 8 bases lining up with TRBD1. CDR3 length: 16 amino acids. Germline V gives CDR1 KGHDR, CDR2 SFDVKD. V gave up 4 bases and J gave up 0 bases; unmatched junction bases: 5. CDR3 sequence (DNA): TGTGCCACCAGTGAGGACAGGGTACTAAGCACAGATACGCAGTATTTT. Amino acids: CATSEDRVLSTDTQYF.

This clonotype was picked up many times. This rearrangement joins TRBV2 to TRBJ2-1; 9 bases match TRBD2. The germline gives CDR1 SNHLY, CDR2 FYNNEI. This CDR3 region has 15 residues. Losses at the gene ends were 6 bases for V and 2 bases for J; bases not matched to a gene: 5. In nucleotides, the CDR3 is TGTGCCAGCAGGGGACCTAGCGGGACCTACAATGAGCAGTTCTTC. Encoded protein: CASRGPSGTYNEQFF.

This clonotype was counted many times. CDR3 region: CASSLLADLTYGELFF. CDR3 DNA: TGTGCCAGCAGCTTACTAGCGGACCTCACTTACGGGGAGCTGTTTTTT. The chain links TRBV11-2 to TRBJ2-2; 7 bases are shared with TRBD2. The germline CDR1 and CDR2 sequences are SGHAT and FQNNGV. The CDR3 has 16 amino acids. The junction had 10 bases not matched to a gene; V was cut back by 2 bases and J by 7 bases.

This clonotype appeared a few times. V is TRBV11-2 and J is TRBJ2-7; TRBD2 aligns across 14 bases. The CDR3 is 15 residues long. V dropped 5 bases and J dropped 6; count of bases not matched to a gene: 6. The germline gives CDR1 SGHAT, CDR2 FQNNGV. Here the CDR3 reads CASSTGTSGRREQYF. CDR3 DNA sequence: TGTGCCAGCAGCACCGGGACTAGCGGGAGACGCGAGCAGTACTTC.

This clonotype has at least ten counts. The CDR3 DNA sequence: TGTGCCACCTGGGGCGGGGCGCCTTCGACTGAAGCTTTCTTT. Residues: CATWGGAPSTEAFF. The V call is TRBV28, the J call TRBJ1-1; maybe TRBD1 (5 bases). Per the germline V gene, CDR1 is MDHEN and CDR2 is SYDVKM. The CDR3 length is 14 residues. The V end lost 10 bases, the J end lost 5 bases, and 20 bases lay between the germline ends.

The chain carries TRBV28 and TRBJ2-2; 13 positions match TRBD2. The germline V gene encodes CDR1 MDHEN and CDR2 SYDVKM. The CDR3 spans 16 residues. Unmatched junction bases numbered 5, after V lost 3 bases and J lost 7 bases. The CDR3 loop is CASSLTSGRKVGELFF. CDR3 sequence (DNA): TGTGCCAGCAGTTTGACTAGCGGGAGGAAGGTCGGGGAGCTGTTTTTT. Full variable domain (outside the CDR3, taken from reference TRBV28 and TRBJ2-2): DVKVTQSSRYLVKRTGEKVFLECVQDMDHENMFWYRQDPGLGLRLIYFSYDVKMKEKGDIPEGYSVSREKKERFSLILESASTNQTSMYLCASSLTSGRKVGELFFGEGSRLTVL.

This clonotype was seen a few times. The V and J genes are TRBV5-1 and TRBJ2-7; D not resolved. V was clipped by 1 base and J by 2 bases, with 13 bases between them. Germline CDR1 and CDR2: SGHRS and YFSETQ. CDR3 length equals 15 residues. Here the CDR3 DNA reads TGCGCCAGCAGCTTGTTGGTCAATACCCCCTACGAGCAGTACTTC. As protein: CASSLLVNTPYEQYF.

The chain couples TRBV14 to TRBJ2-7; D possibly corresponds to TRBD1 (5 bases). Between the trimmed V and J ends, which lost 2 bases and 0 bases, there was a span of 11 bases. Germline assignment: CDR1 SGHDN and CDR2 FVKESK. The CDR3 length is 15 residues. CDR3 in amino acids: CASSQTRAYSYEQYF. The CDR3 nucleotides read TGTGCCAGCAGCCAAACCAGGGCGTACTCCTACGAGCAGTACTTC.

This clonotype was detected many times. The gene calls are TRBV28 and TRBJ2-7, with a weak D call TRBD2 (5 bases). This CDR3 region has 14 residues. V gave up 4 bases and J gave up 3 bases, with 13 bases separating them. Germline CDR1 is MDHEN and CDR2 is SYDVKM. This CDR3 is CASSSAGGGYEQYF. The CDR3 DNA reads TGTGCCAGCAGTTCAGCAGGAGGTGGCTACGAGCAGTACTTC.

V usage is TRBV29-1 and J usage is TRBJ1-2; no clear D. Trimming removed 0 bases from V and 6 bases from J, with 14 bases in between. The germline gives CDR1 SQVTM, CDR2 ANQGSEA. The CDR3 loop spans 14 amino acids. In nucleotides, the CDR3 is TGCAGCGTTGAAGACCTGGCAGTCGCGGATGGCTACACCTTC. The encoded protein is CSVEDLAVADGYTF.

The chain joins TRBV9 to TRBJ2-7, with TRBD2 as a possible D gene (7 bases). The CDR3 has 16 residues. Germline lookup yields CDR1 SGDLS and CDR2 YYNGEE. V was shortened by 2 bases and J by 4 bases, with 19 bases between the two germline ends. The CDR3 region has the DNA TGTGCCAGCAGCGTGGGACGGGGGGCAACAATTTACGAGCAGTACTTC. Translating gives CASSVGRGATIYEQYF.

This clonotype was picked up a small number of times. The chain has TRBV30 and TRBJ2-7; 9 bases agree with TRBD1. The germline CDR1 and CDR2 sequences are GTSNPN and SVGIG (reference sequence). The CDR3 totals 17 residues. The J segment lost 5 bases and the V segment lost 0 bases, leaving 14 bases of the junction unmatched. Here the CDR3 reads CAWSVLEFGTGFHEQYF. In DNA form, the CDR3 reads TGTGCCTGGAGTGTACTAGAGTTTGGGACAGGGTTCCACGAGCAGTACTTC.

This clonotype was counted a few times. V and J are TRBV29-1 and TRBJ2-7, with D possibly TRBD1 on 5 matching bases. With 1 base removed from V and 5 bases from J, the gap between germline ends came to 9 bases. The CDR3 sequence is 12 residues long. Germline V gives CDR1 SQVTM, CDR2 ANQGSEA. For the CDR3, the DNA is TGCAGCGTTGAAGGACAGAAAGACGAGCAGTACTTC. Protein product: CSVEGQKDEQYF.

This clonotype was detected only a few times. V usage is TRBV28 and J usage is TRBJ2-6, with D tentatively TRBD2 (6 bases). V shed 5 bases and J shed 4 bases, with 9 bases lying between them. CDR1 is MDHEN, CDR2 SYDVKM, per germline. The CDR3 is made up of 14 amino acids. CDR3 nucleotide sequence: TGTGCCAGCAGTGGAGGGCGCGGGGCCAACGTCCTGACTTTC. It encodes CASSGGRGANVLTF. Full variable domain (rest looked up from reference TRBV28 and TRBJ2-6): DVKVTQSSRYLVKRTGEKVFLECVQDMDHENMFWYRQDPGLGLRLIYFSYDVKMKEKGDIPEGYSVSREKKERFSLILESASTNQTSMYLCASSGGRGANVLTFGAGSRLTVL.

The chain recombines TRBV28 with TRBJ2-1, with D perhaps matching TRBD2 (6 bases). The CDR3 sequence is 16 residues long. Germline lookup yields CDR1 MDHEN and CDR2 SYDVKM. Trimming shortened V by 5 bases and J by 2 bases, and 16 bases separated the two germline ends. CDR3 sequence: CASSPTGLMTYNEQFF. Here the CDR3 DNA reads TGTGCCAGCAGTCCCACGGGACTCATGACCTACAATGAGCAGTTCTTC.

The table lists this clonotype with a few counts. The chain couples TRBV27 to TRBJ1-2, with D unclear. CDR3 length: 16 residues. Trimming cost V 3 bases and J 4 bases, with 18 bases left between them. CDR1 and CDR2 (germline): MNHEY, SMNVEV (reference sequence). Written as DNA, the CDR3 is TGTGCCAGCAGTTTGACGTCAGGAGGTTCCCTCTATGGCTACACCTTC. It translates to CASSLTSGGSLYGYTF.

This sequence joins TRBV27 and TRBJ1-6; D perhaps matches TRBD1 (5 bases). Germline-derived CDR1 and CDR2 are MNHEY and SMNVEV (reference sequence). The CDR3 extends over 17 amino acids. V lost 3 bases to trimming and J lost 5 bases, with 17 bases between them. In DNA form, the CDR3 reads TGTGCCAGCAGTTTGTTGGGTCCGACAGATCATAATTCACCCCTCCACTTT. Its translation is CASSLLGPTDHNSPLHF.

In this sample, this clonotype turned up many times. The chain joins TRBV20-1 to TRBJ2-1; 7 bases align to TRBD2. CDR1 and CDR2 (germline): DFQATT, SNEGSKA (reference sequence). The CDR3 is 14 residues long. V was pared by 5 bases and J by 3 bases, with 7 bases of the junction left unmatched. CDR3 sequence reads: CSAHGRENYNEQFF. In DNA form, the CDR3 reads TGCAGTGCTCACGGGCGGGAGAACTACAATGAGCAGTTCTTC.

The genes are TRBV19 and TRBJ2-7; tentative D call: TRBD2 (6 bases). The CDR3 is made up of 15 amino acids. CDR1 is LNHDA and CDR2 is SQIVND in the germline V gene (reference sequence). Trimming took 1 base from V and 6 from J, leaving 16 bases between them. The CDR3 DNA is TGTGCCAGTAGTATAGCCGGACAACTAGCTTCCGAGCAGTACTTC. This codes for CASSIAGQLASEQYF.

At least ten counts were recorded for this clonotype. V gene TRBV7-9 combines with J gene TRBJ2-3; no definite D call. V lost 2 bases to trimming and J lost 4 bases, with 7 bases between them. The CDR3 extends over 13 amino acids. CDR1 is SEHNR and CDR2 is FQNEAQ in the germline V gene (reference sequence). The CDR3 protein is CASSLSQSDTQYF. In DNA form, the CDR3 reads TGTGCCAGCAGCTTATCCCAATCAGATACGCAGTATTTT.

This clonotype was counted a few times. The CDR3 reads CASRDRGTDTQYF. In DNA, the CDR3 is TGTGCCAGCAGGGACAGGGGTACAGATACGCAGTATTTT. V usage is TRBV6-1 and J usage is TRBJ2-3; 9 nucleotides line up with TRBD1. CDR1 MNHNS and CDR2 SASEGT come from the germline V gene. V trimming: 6 bases; J trimming: 3 bases; junction bases outside the gene matches: 1. This CDR3 has 13 residues.

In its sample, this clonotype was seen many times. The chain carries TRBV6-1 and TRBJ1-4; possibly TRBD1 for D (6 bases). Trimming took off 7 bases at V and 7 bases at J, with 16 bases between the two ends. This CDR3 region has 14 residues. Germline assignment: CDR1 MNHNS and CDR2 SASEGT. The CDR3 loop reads CASKDTGWSEKLFF. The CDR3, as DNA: TGTGCCAGCAAGGACACAGGGTGGAGTGAAAAACTGTTTTTT.

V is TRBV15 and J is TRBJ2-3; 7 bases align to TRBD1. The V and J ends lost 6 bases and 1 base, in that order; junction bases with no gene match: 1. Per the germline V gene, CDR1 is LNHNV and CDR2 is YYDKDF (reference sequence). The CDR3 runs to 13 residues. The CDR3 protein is CATRGTGTDTQYF. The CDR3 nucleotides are TGTGCCACCAGGGGGACAGGCACAGATACGCAGTATTTT.

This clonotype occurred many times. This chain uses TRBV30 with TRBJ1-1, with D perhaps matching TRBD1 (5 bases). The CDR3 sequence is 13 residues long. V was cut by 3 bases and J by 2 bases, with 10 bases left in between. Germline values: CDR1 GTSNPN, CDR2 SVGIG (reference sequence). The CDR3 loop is CAWRAQGNTEAFF. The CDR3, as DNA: TGTGCCTGGAGGGCTCAGGGTAACACTGAAGCTTTCTTT.

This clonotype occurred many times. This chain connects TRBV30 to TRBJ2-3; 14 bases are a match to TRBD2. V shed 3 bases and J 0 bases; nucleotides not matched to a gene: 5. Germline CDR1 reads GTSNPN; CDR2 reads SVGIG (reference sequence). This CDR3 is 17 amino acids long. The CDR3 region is CAWSPGTSGSSTDTQYF. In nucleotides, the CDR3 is TGTGCCTGGAGCCCTGGGACTAGCGGGAGTAGCACAGATACGCAGTATTTT.